Included here is one TCR beta chain sequence, with context. Antigen unknown. Healthy bone marrow donors supplied every sample. This entry is derived from a study of cytomegalovirus exposure and HLA in healthy donors. About the research overall: Early on, a data release was issued that held approximately 92 million unique TCRs from HLA-typed donors.

Study results and limitations: As a later analysis showed, several of the most significant clusters appeared to be linked to common viral pathogens. Earlier analysis looked at TCR beta V segments, and most were productive about 87% or about 30% of the time.

The PCR used 60 Vbeta and 13 Jbeta primers. This table comes from immunoSEQ multiplex PCR, and its TCRdb copy is limited to in-frame clones, with some not included. The sample has 45,000 to 70,000 clones, about 82% seen once. The receptor was isolated from a man aged 30-40 years in good health and CMV-seronegative. Sequenced: PBMCs.

Here the CDR3 DNA reads TGTGCCACCAGCATAAATTCAGGGGCTGCCTATGGCTACACCTTC. This sequence encodes CATSINSGAAYGYTF. This chain connects TRBV15 to TRBJ1-2, with D possibly TRBD1 on 6 matching bases. The length of the CDR3 is 15 residues. The V and J ends lost 4 bases and 4 bases respectively, with 16 bases between them. Germline CDR1 LNHNV, CDR2 YYDKDF (reference sequence).